This T cell receptor (beta chain) was captured by sequencing in a study of shared clonotypes between healthy human individuals. Whole-study results and caveats: Clonotype sharing among donors was expected to depend on sequencing depth.

As for this clone: Its antigen is unknown.

The assay ran at deep level. Replicate PCRs run on unsorted PBMC used around 330 ng DNA, which was approximately 30,000 T cell genomes. The protocol was immunoSEQ multiplex PCR, while the TCRdb copy is restricted to in-frame clones and leaves out a portion. This table holds 450,000 to 500,000 clones, almost 80% found once. J lost 2 bases, V lost 2 bases, and 7 bases had no gene match. The germline gives CDR1 SEHNR, CDR2 FQNEAQ (reference sequence). The CDR3 covers 17 residues. The sample comprised PBMCs. This clonotype was sampled from a woman aged 40 to 55 in good health. Some clones in this sample may be carry-over from other donors' samples. V gene TRBV7-9 combines with J gene TRBJ1-3, with TRBD1 matching over 9 bases. Written as DNA, the CDR3 is TGTGCCAGCAGCTTAAGACCCTGGACAGGGGCTGGAAACACCATATATTTT. Translation gives CASSLRPWTGAGNTIYF.